This entry describes one T cell receptor (beta chain). Its target is not known. This specimen comes from a study of beta chain features in type 1 diabetes. Expressed TCRB transcripts were sequenced after all isolated RNA was converted to cDNA. TCRdb's table, derived via immunoSEQ multiplex PCR, lists solely in-frame clones and lacks some. The data contain about 240,000 clones, 25% to 30% of them singletons. Regarding the study as a whole: Individuals with type 1 diabetes displayed fewer insertions and more deletions at VDJ junctions.

CDR1 is MNHEY, CDR2 SVGAGI, per germline. V trimming: 5 bases; J trimming: 5 bases; junction bases outside the gene matches: 8. CDR3 length: 14 residues. Sequencing was performed on central memory CD4+ T cells from blood. The clonotype originates from a man aged 25 to 40 in good health. The chain is built from TRBV6-5 and TRBJ2-5; 7 bases agree with TRBD1. The CDR3 DNA follows: TGTGCCAGCAGTCCTCGACAGGGTTTGGAGACCCAGTACTTC. Its protein is CASSPRQGLETQYF.